This record concerns one TCR beta chain sequence. Its antigen is still unknown. Base-call qualities are not available, and no considerably larger clone is one nucleotide away. The sample comes from a study of blood T cell repertoires in COVID-19 (dated by TCRdb to about 2020). With respect to the entire study: Samples covering the acute and convalescent phases of COVID-19 were provided by collaborators in the United States, Italy and Spain. A de-identified subject ID, COVID-19 status, age in years and sex were almost always included in the sample metadata. The material from the prospective study consisted of cDNA or gDNA derived from T cells, B-cell-depleted T cells, or PBMCs. Where available, HLA class I and class II types were obtained from metadata supplied by the sample provider rather than from assay-based typing. The repertoires were released in a freely available public database intended as a resource for research on the immune response to SARS-CoV-2. The dataset comprised deeply sampled blood TCRbeta repertoires from subjects exposed to, actively infected with, or recovered from COVID-19. Samples were obtained from the ongoing ImmuneRACE study (first 160 participants) and from over a thousand subjects provided by 6 global collaborators. What the research found in general, with its limitations: Clinical and demographic metadata were provided uncurated, with the amount varying by source and participant.

At one collaborating source in Seattle, patients were enrolled during active infection and were followed longitudinally through the course of disease. Whole blood was collected in K2EDTA tubes by collaborating institutions according to the institutions' own protocols. For TCRbeta analysis, collaborators shipped samples in one of three forms: frozen whole blood, isolated PBMCs, or DNA extracted from either of those sample types. TCRbeta CDR3 regions were amplified from genomic DNA using the immunoSEQ Assay, a bias-controlled multiplex PCR. Under the source paper's analysis protocol: The number of nucleated cells in each sample was estimated from the amplification of reference gene primers within the assay. To quantify the absolute abundance of each unique TCRbeta CDR3 rearrangement, sequence reads were collapsed and filtered. For each sample, productive Simpson clonality was calculated as the square root of Simpson's diversity index over productive rearrangements. Entries here come from immuneACCESS through TCRdb and include only in-frame sequences with V and J called. Some clones fail to appear in such tables; in the studies checked, an unresolved V gene covers under half of the shortfall, and the cause of the remainder is unknown. Clone size and the V and J calls come from that table; the DNA yielded D and trimming. In this sample the table shows around 370,000 clones, 85% to 90% of which occur a single time. About 7% of the sample comes from the top ten.

Including cysteine and phenylalanine, the CDR3 has 18 amino acids. Of the read, only the CDR3 DNA is kept; its 54 bases are in frame from base 1. Trimming takes 0 bases from V and 0 bases from J, and the germline ends sit 15 bases apart. The germline V gene sets CDR1 to LGHNA and CDR2 to YNFKEQ. The receptor was isolated from a woman aged 70-85 years with COVID-19, enrolled during active disease. The specimen sequenced was peripheral blood. The chain joins TRBV4-2 to TRBJ2-4; TRBD1 is a weak D gene call, 5 bases matching. The nucleotides read TGTGCCAGCAGCCAAGAGGATTACAGGTCGATAGCCAAAAACATTCAGTACTTC. It is translated as CASSQEDYRSIAKNIQYF.